The sequence of this T cell receptor (beta chain) was determined in a study of OX40 agonist ivuxolimab in advanced cancers. Whole-study context: Prior therapy, whether anti-PD-1, anti-PD-L1 or anti-CTLA-4, was allowed, and roughly 41% had some. Three patients, one with hepatocellular carcinoma and two with cutaneous melanoma, responded partially. Study-wide findings and caveats: Fewer expanded clones were found on average in CD4+ than in CD8+ T cells. CD4+ and CD8+ T cells in blood underwent clonal expansion by week 6 at 0.1 to 3.0 mg/kg.

In regard to this clone: Its antigen is still unknown.

The table came from immunoSEQ multiplex PCR; TCRdb's copy has only in-frame clones and leaves some out. The data show approximately 84,000 clones, around 86% seen once. The sequence came from an adult with an advanced solid tumor such as melanoma, head and neck, liver or kidney cancer. Sample: CD4+ or CD8+ T cells sorted from blood, taken in a trial of the OX40 agonist ivuxolimab.

DNA of the CDR3: TGCGCCAGCAGCTTTGAACCCTCTGGGGCCAACGTCCTGACTTTC. Translation: CASSFEPSGANVLTF. This chain connects TRBV5-1 to TRBJ2-6; D unclear. This CDR3 comprises 15 residues. Trimming cost V 2 bases and J 0 bases, with 6 bases left between them. Looked up from germline, CDR1 is SGHRS and CDR2 is YFSETQ.